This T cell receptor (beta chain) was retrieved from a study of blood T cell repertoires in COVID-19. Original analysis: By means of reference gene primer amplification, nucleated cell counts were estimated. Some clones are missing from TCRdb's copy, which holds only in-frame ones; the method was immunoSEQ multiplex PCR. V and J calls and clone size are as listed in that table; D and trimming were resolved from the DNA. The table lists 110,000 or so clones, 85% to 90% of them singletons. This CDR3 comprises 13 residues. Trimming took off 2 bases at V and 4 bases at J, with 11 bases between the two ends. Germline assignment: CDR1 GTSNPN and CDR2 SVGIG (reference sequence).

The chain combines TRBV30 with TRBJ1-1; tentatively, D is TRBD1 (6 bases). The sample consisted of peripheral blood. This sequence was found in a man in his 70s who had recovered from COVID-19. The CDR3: CAWSHREPTEAFF. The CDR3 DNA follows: TGTGCCTGGAGTCACAGGGAGCCCACTGAAGCTTTCTTT. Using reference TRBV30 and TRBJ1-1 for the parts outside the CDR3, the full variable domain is SQTIHQWPATLVQPVGSPLSLECTVEGTSNPNLYWYRQAAGRGLQLLFYSVGIGQISSEVPQNLSASRPQDRQFILSSKKLLLSDSGFYLCAWSHREPTEAFFGQGTRLTVV.